The 24 T cell receptor beta chains listed next were all sequenced from one sample in a study of graft-versus-host responses after intestinal transplantation listed by TCRdb under 2021. The time point label, as the study defines it: cells obtained before transplantation from donor or recipient. Preparation of the library involved the immunoSEQ multiplex PCR assay. What TCRdb holds here is the immuneACCESS table cut down to in-frame rearrangements. Part of the clones is not present; checked against another copy, under half of the missing clones reflect an unresolved V gene, and the others are unexplained. Counted in this sample were about 38,000 clones; less than 95% of them appeared once. Over 0.2% of the sample is taken by the ten largest. These TCRs are of unknown antigen specificity. The sequenced sample was unstimulated CD4+ T cells sorted from spleen or lymph node cells, obtained before transplant. All receptors come from a human donor who was the organ donor for an intestinal transplant.

The chain employs TRBV10-3 and TRBJ2-3; no definite D call. Germline CDR1 reads ENHRY; CDR2 reads SYGVKD. V lost 10 bases to trimming and J lost 0 bases, with 14 bases between them. The CDR3 is made up of 14 amino acids. The CDR3 bases are TGTGCCACCAAGGAAAAGGACAGCACAGATACGCAGTATTTT. Translated: CATKEKDSTDTQYF.

V usage is TRBV20-1 and J usage is TRBJ1-2; 8 bases are shared with TRBD1. CDR3 length: 11 amino acids. The V and J ends lost 5 bases and 8 bases, in that order; junction bases with no gene match: 4. CDR1 and CDR2 from the germline V gene are DFQATT and SNEGSKA (reference sequence). CDR3 in DNA: TGCAGTGCTTGGACAGGGTGGGGCTACACCTTC. This gives the protein CSAWTGWGYTF.

Here the CDR3 reads CAWTHTGTGGWNGYTF. In DNA form, the CDR3 reads TGTGCCTGGACTCACACCGGGACAGGGGGCTGGAATGGCTACACCTTC. The chain employs TRBV30 and TRBJ1-2; 12 bases fit TRBD1. CDR1 GTSNPN and CDR2 SVGIG come from the germline V gene (reference sequence). V was clipped by 4 bases and J by 6 bases; unmatched bases: 12. The CDR3 contains 16 residues.

The chain is built from TRBV6-5 and TRBJ2-3; D is possibly TRBD2 (5 bases). Trimming took off 4 bases at V and 0 bases at J, with 5 bases between the two ends. CDR1 is MNHEY, CDR2 SVGAGI, per germline. CDR3 length: 13 residues. CDR3: CASSWTSTDTQYF. DNA for the CDR3: TGTGCCAGCAGTTGGACTAGCACAGATACGCAGTATTTT.

This chain uses TRBV4-3 with TRBJ1-1, with TRBD1 as a possible D gene (6 bases). CDR1 and CDR2 (germline): LGHNA, YSLEER. The CDR3 extends over 16 amino acids. The V and J ends lost 4 bases and 5 bases respectively, with 20 bases between them. For the CDR3, the DNA is TGCGCCAGCAGCCCTCACATACAAGGGGGTGAGACTGAAGCTTTCTTT. Protein sequence: CASSPHIQGGETEAFF.

This chain uses TRBV7-2 with TRBJ1-3; 12 bases align to TRBD1. The CDR3 is 15 amino acids. The germline V gene encodes CDR1 SGHTA and CDR2 FQGNSA. Trimming took 1 base from V and 8 from J; bases not matched to a gene: 3. This chain's CDR3 is CASSLGGTGGYTIYF. Written as DNA, the CDR3 is TGTGCCAGCAGCTTAGGAGGGACAGGGGGCTACACCATATATTTT.

The chain couples TRBV9 to TRBJ2-5; D could derive from TRBD1 or TRBD2 (5 bases each). V was shortened by 0 bases and J by 5 bases, with 11 bases between the two germline ends. CDR3 length: 14 residues. CDR1 is SGDLS and CDR2 is YYNGEE in the germline V gene. CDR3 nucleotide sequence: TGTGCCAGCAGCGTAGCTCAGGGACGGGAGACCCAGTACTTC. It specifies CASSVAQGRETQYF.

This clone was seen a few times. The J gene is TRBJ1-5, the V gene TRBV6-6; 8 bases match TRBD1. V was pared by 5 bases and J by 3 bases, with 6 bases of the junction left unmatched. The CDR3 loop spans 15 amino acids. Germline CDR1 and CDR2: MNHNY and SVGAGI (reference sequence). The CDR3, as DNA: TGTGCCAGCAGTGGGACAGGATTACCCAATCAGCCCCAGCATTTT. Translated, it gives CASSGTGLPNQPQHF.

CDR3 coding DNA: TGTGCCAGCAGTGAAGGGACCTACGAGCAGTACTTC. Its protein is CASSEGTYEQYF. This chain joins TRBV2 and TRBJ2-7; D not resolved. Germline V gives CDR1 SNHLY, CDR2 FYNNEI. V was shortened by 1 base and J by 2 bases, with 3 bases between the two germline ends. This CDR3 spans 12 amino acids.

This chain connects TRBV19 to TRBJ2-3; D may be TRBD1 or TRBD2 (5 bases each). The ends were cut back, 5 bases at V and 6 bases at J, with 12 bases in the middle. From germline, CDR1 is LNHDA and CDR2 SQIVND (reference sequence). The CDR3 contains 13 residues. For the CDR3, the DNA is TGTGCCAGTAGTCCGGGACCTCCGGATACGCAGTATTTT. This translates into CASSPGPPDTQYF.

V and J are TRBV6-5 and TRBJ1-2; unclear D gene. This CDR3 comprises 15 residues. Germline V gives CDR1 MNHEY, CDR2 SVGAGI. The V end lost 6 bases, the J end lost 0 bases, and 14 bases lay between the germline ends. DNA of the CDR3: TGTGCCAGCAGACCCCCGGGCAGAACTAACTATGGCTACACCTTC. Protein product: CASRPPGRTNYGYTF.

The sample holds a few counts of this clone. This rearrangement joins TRBV10-3 to TRBJ2-7; D tentatively fits TRBD1 or TRBD2 (5 bases each). With 5 bases removed from V and 6 bases from J, the gap between germline ends came to 17 bases. The CDR3 runs 14 residues. Germline CDR1 is ENHRY and CDR2 is SYGVKD. The CDR3 loop is CAISLRGQGVEQYF. CDR3 DNA: TGTGCCATCAGTCTTCGGGGCCAAGGAGTCGAGCAGTACTTC.

DNA for the CDR3: TGTGCCAGCAGCCTGAACACCGGGGAGCTGTTTTTT. Protein product: CASSLNTGELFF. The chain carries TRBV11-3 and TRBJ2-2; D is uncertain. The CDR3 consists of 12 residues. V lost 5 bases and J 1 base, leaving 2 bases between the germline ends. CDR1 and CDR2 (germline): SGHNT, YENEEA.

The gene calls are TRBV7-9 and TRBJ2-3; D gene unclear. Germline-derived CDR1 and CDR2 are SEHNR and FQNEAQ (reference sequence). Trimming stripped 5 bases from V and 6 bases from J, with 9 bases between. The CDR3 has 12 residues. CDR3 nucleotide sequence: TGTGCCAGCAGCCCAGTCGGTGATACGCAGTATTTT. Its translation: CASSPVGDTQYF.

The chain is built from TRBV14 and TRBJ1-4; 7 bases fit TRBD1. The CDR3 loop spans 14 amino acids. J gave up 8 bases and V 2 bases, and 5 bases lay outside the gene matches. Germline V gene lookup returns CDR1 SGHDN and CDR2 FVKESK. DNA of the CDR3: TGTGCCAGCAGCCAACGGACAGGAGGGGAAAAACTGTTTTTT. This gives the protein CASSQRTGGEKLFF.

The chain recombines TRBV7-3 with TRBJ1-1; no clear D. Germline V gene lookup returns CDR1 SGHTA and CDR2 FQGTGA. The ends were cut back, 2 bases at V and 1 base at J, with 5 bases in the middle. The CDR3 consists of 13 residues. CDR3 DNA: TGTGCCAGCAGCTTATGGCAGAACACTGAAGCTTTCTTT. Translation gives CASSLWQNTEAFF.

This sequence joins TRBV28 and TRBJ1-1, with D maybe TRBD1 (5 bases). The V end was cut by 3 bases, the J end by 0 bases, with 11 bases between. This CDR3 is 15 amino acids long. The germline gives CDR1 MDHEN, CDR2 SYDVKM. For the CDR3, the DNA is TGTGCCAGCAGTTTCCCAGGGAATGTGAACACTGAAGCTTTCTTT. Translated: CASSFPGNVNTEAFF. Combining the CDR3 with reference TRBV28 and TRBJ1-1 gives the whole variable domain DVKVTQSSRYLVKRTGEKVFLECVQDMDHENMFWYRQDPGLGLRLIYFSYDVKMKEKGDIPEGYSVSREKKERFSLILESASTNQTSMYLCASSFPGNVNTEAFFGQGTRLTVV.

The chain couples TRBV9 to TRBJ2-1, with D possibly matching TRBD2 (6 bases). Germline CDR1 and CDR2: SGDLS and YYNGEE. The CDR3 extends over 16 amino acids. V lost 0 bases and J lost 0, with 10 bases in between. CDR3 DNA sequence: TGTGCCAGCAGCGTAGGGGAGCGGGCCTCCTACAATGAGCAGTTCTTC. Protein sequence: CASSVGERASYNEQFF.

V usage is TRBV6-1 and J usage is TRBJ1-2, with D possibly TRBD1 on 5 matching bases. The CDR3 is 14 residues long. Germline CDR1 reads MNHNS; CDR2 reads SASEGT. The ends were cut back, 10 bases at V and 3 bases at J, with 18 bases in the middle. CDR3 coding DNA: TGTGCCACCACCACGACAGAAAACTACTATGGCTACACCTTC. It is translated as CATTTTENYYGYTF.

The chain couples TRBV4-1 to TRBJ2-3, with 7 nucleotides matching TRBD2. V shed 1 base, J shed 2 bases, and the junction held 6 bases outside the gene matches. The CDR3 runs to 16 residues. Per the germline V gene, CDR1 is MGHRA and CDR2 is YSYEKL. This CDR3 reads CASSQGGGLHTDTQYF. The CDR3 DNA is TGCGCCAGCAGCCAAGGGGGAGGGCTACACACAGATACGCAGTATTTT.

The chain recombines TRBV9 with TRBJ2-7, with D uncertain. Trimming took 1 base from V and 5 from J, leaving 10 bases between them. CDR1 is SGDLS, CDR2 YYNGEE, per germline. The CDR3 contains 13 residues. This CDR3 reads CASSVTVRDEQYF. As DNA, the CDR3 is TGTGCCAGCAGCGTAACTGTCAGAGACGAGCAGTACTTC.

V usage is TRBV7-2 and J usage is TRBJ1-6; 12 nucleotides match TRBD1. CDR1 and CDR2 from the germline V gene are SGHTA and FQGNSA. Losses at the gene ends were 0 bases for V and 9 bases for J; bases not matched to a gene: 0. The CDR3 is 15 residues long. The CDR3 DNA reads TGTGCCAGCAGCTTAGCGGGACAGGGGGCTTCACCCCTCCACTTT. Its protein product is CASSLAGQGASPLHF.

V usage is TRBV6-1 and J usage is TRBJ2-3, with unresolved D. Germline loops: CDR1 MNHNS, CDR2 SASEGT. V lost 8 bases and J 10 bases, leaving 10 bases between the germline ends. CDR3 size: 10 residues. The CDR3 DNA reads TGTGCCAGCGGGTCTCCTGCGCAGTATTTT. This gives the protein CASGSPAQYF.

Note on this clone: Because the CDR3 is missing its conserved closing phenylalanine or tryptophan, this is likely a read error. It is unclear where the CDR3 begins or ends on the DNA, so no DNA is shown, and the CDR3 is as TCRdb lists it. The rearrangement uses TRBV27 and TRBJ2-3; the D call TRBD2 from the table was never checked on the DNA. The CDR3 extends over 12 residues, inclusive of both ends. Germline V gives CDR1 MNHEY, CDR2 SMNVEV (reference sequence). Here the CDR3 reads CASRHIAGGPGV.